This record concerns one TCR beta chain sequence. The sample belongs to a study of blood T cell repertoires in COVID-19. The germline V gene has CDR1 LNHDA and CDR2 SQIVND (reference sequence). The CDR3 runs to 15 residues. Germline trimming cut 7 bases from V and 5 bases from J; bases unmatched to any gene: 10. Assay used: immunoSEQ multiplex PCR; TCRdb lists only in-frame clones, some missing. The data hold 80,000 or so clones, with 70% to 90% observed a single time. This sequence originates from a man aged 55-75 years with COVID-19, enrolled during active disease. Sequencing input: peripheral blood. The chain has TRBV19 and TRBJ2-2; 7 nucleotides agree with TRBD1. The CDR3 sequence is CASTTGTDYTGELFF. The CDR3 nucleotides are TGTGCCAGTACAACCGGGACAGACTATACCGGGGAGCTGTTTTTT.